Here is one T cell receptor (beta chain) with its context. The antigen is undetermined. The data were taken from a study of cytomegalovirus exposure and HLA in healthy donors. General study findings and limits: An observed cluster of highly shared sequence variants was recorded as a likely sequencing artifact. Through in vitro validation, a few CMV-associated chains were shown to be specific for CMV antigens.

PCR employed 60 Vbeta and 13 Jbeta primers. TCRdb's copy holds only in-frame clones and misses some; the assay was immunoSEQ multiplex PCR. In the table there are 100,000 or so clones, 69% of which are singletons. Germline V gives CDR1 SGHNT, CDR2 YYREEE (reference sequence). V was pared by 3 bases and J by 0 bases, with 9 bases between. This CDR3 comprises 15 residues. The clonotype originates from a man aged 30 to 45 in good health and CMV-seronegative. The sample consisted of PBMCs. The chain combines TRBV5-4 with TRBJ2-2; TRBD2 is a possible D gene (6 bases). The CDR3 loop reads CASSSGAPNTGELFF. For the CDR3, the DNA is TGTGCCAGCAGCTCGGGAGCCCCGAACACCGGGGAGCTGTTTTTT.